This entry lists 20 T cell receptor beta chains sequenced from one sample in a study of cytomegalovirus exposure and HLA in healthy donors. Primers included in the PCR were 60 Vbeta and 13 Jbeta primers. The protocol was immunoSEQ multiplex PCR, while the TCRdb copy is restricted to in-frame clones and leaves out a portion. Its table lists around 100,000 clones. The sample was PBMCs. Receptors originate from a man between 40 and 49 years old in good health and CMV-seronegative.

The chain carries TRBV25-1 and TRBJ2-3; 11 bases agree with TRBD2. V shed 5 bases, J shed 4 bases, and the junction held 5 bases outside the gene matches. The CDR3 has 15 amino acids. From germline, CDR1 is MGHDK and CDR2 SYGVNS. CDR3 nucleotides: TGTGCCAGCAGTATAGCGGGGGGGCGCTCAGATACGCAGTATTTT. Protein product: CASSIAGGRSDTQYF.

This rearrangement joins TRBV30 to TRBJ2-2, with D tentatively TRBD2 (5 bases). From germline, CDR1 is GTSNPN and CDR2 SVGIG (reference sequence). V lost 2 bases and J lost 6, with 16 bases in between. The CDR3 runs 15 residues. The chain's CDR3 is CAWSKKTSFAGELFF. CDR3 DNA: TGTGCCTGGAGTAAAAAAACTAGTTTTGCCGGGGAGCTGTTTTTT.

The chain uses TRBV21-1 and TRBJ1-5; the table gives TRBD1 as D, unverified against the DNA. TRBV21-1 is an annotated pseudogene. CDR3 length equals 15 residues. DNA for the CDR3: TGTGCCAGCAGCAATGGACAGGGTAGGGATCAGCCCCAGCATTTT. Protein sequence: CASSNGQGRDQPQHF.

The chain couples TRBV29-1 to TRBJ1-5; TRBD1 agrees at 7 bases. Germline V gives CDR1 SQVTM, CDR2 ANQGSEA. The CDR3 consists of 13 residues. V was clipped by 6 bases and J by 4 bases; unmatched bases: 6. The CDR3 coding sequence is TGCAGCGTAGCCGGGACAGATAATCAGCCCCAGCATTTT. Protein: CSVAGTDNQPQHF.

This chain joins TRBV10-1 and TRBJ2-2; D possibly corresponds to TRBD1 (6 bases). The CDR3 consists of 15 residues. Deletions cut 2 bases from V and 0 bases from J, with 7 bases between. Germline values: CDR1 WNHNN, CDR2 SYGVQD (reference sequence). CDR3 sequence reads: CASSEGGANTGELFF. CDR3 in DNA: TGCGCCAGCAGTGAGGGGGGCGCGAACACCGGGGAGCTGTTTTTT.

The CDR3 DNA reads as TGTGCCAGTAGTATAGCAGGGGAAGCTAACTATGGCTACACCTTC. Translating it yields CASSIAGEANYGYTF. The V gene is TRBV19, the J gene TRBJ1-2; D is perhaps TRBD1 (6 bases). The CDR3 is 15 residues long. Germline values: CDR1 LNHDA, CDR2 SQIVND (reference sequence). V was pared by 1 base and J by 0 bases, with 9 bases between.

To note about this clone: Other DNA variants within this sample encode the same CDR3. V gene TRBV6-5 combines with J gene TRBJ1-1, with 11 bases matching TRBD1. The CDR3 has 15 amino acids. Germline V CDR1 and CDR2: MNHEY, SVGAGI. The V segment lost 4 bases and the J segment 4 bases; nucleotides outside the gene matches: 5. The CDR3 sequence is CASSSPGQGGTEAFF. CDR3 DNA: TGTGCCAGCAGTTCCCCGGGACAGGGGGGCACTGAAGCTTTCTTT.

The chain recombines TRBV28 with TRBJ2-7, with 7 positions matching TRBD1. This CDR3 has 12 amino acids. Germline V gene data show CDR1 as MDHEN and CDR2 as SYDVKM. The V segment lost 7 bases and the J segment 3 bases; nucleotides outside the gene matches: 3. As DNA, the CDR3 is TGTGCCAGCATGACAGGGTTCTACGAGCAGTACTTC. Amino acid sequence: CASMTGFYEQYF.

This rearrangement joins TRBV5-1 to TRBJ2-7; D possibly corresponds to TRBD1 (6 bases). V shed 0 bases and J shed 3 bases, with 10 bases lying between them. Germline V gene sequence: CDR1 SGHRS, CDR2 YFSETQ. This CDR3 region has 14 residues. This chain's CDR3 is CASSLEGGGYEQYF. The DNA for the CDR3 is TGCGCCAGCAGCTTGGAAGGGGGTGGCTACGAGCAGTACTTC.

The CDR3 loop reads CASSPRIGTDTQYF. CDR3 nucleotides: TGTGCCAGTAGCCCTAGGATCGGGACAGATACGCAGTATTTT. This chain joins TRBV19 and TRBJ2-3, with unresolved D. Germline CDR1 and CDR2: LNHDA and SQIVND (reference sequence). V shed 6 bases and J shed 3 bases, with 13 bases lying between them. There are 14 residues in the CDR3.

This chain links TRBV5-1 with TRBJ1-1; tentatively, D is TRBD1 (6 bases). The length of the CDR3 is 14 residues. Germline CDR1 and CDR2: SGHRS and YFSETQ. The ends were cut back, 3 bases at V and 3 bases at J, with 12 bases in the middle. The CDR3 region has the DNA TGCGCCAGCAGCTCACAGGGCGAGGACACTGAAGCTTTCTTT. Protein sequence: CASSSQGEDTEAFF.

The chain has TRBV7-9 and TRBJ2-7; no definite D call. Germline assignment: CDR1 SEHNR and CDR2 FQNEAQ (reference sequence). Trimming removed 3 bases from V and 0 bases from J, with 12 bases in between. The CDR3 runs 15 residues. As DNA, the CDR3 is TGTGCCAGCAGCTTTTCCACTCACTTCTCCTACGAGCAGTACTTC. Encoded protein: CASSFSTHFSYEQYF.

The rearrangement uses TRBV6-5 and TRBJ2-1; a weak D match, TRBD1 (5 bases). This CDR3 comprises 15 residues. CDR1 and CDR2 (germline): MNHEY, SVGAGI. Trimming stripped 1 base from V and 6 bases from J, with 13 bases between. The CDR3 is CASSYLAGLGNEQFF. The CDR3 bases are TGTGCCAGCAGTTACTTGGCAGGGTTGGGCAATGAGCAGTTCTTC.

The chain joins TRBV29-1 to TRBJ2-2, with 7 bases aligning to TRBD1. The CDR3 totals 14 residues. Germline V CDR1 and CDR2: SQVTM, ANQGSEA. The V gene end was trimmed by 7 bases and the J gene end by 0 bases; junction bases not matched to a gene: 5. As DNA, the CDR3 is TGCAGCGCTACAGGGGCCACGAACACCGGGGAGCTGTTTTTT. Its protein product is CSATGATNTGELFF.

V usage is TRBV7-2 and J usage is TRBJ1-1, with 9 bases aligning to TRBD1. The germline gives CDR1 SGHTA, CDR2 FQGNSA. This CDR3 region has 14 residues. Unmatched junction bases numbered 4, after V lost 8 bases and J lost 0 bases. The CDR3 protein is CASRQGGMNTEAFF. The DNA for the CDR3 is TGTGCCAGCCGACAGGGGGGCATGAACACTGAAGCTTTCTTT.

The CDR3 loop is CASSLDRRNYGYTF. Written as DNA, the CDR3 is TGTGCCAGCAGCTTAGATCGGCGGAACTATGGCTACACCTTC. This rearrangement joins TRBV7-2 to TRBJ1-2; D remains ambiguous. The CDR3 totals 14 residues. Germline V gene data show CDR1 as SGHTA and CDR2 as FQGNSA. Trimming took 1 base from V and 2 from J, leaving 8 bases between them.

This chain links TRBV18 with TRBJ1-2; TRBD1 is a possible D gene (6 bases). The CDR3 is 14 amino acids. Trimming took 3 bases from V and 2 from J, leaving 10 bases between them. Germline lookup yields CDR1 KGHSH and CDR2 LQKENI. DNA for the CDR3: TGTGCCAGCTCACCTTCGGGACAAAACTATGGCTACACCTTC. It is translated as CASSPSGQNYGYTF.

The DNA for the CDR3 is TGTGCCAGCAGCTTAGCCCCACAAGGGGAAACAGATACGCAGTATTTT. It encodes CASSLAPQGETDTQYF. This rearrangement joins TRBV7-8 to TRBJ2-3; a possible D gene is TRBD1 (5 bases). In germline, CDR1 is SGHVS, CDR2 FQNEAQ. Trimming removed 0 bases at V and 3 bases at J, with 13 bases between. The CDR3 spans 16 residues.

The V call is TRBV10-2, the J call TRBJ1-5, with a tentative D call TRBD1 (6 bases). Trimming cost V 3 bases and J 2 bases, with 8 bases left between them. Looked up from germline, CDR1 is WSHSY and CDR2 is SAAADI. The CDR3 runs 14 residues. The CDR3: CASSEQGGNQPQHF. CDR3 nucleotides: TGCGCCAGCAGTGAACAGGGTGGCAATCAGCCCCAGCATTTT.

The V and J genes are TRBV7-9 and TRBJ2-1; D perhaps matches TRBD2 (5 bases). Germline CDR1 is SEHNR and CDR2 is FQNEAQ (reference sequence). The V end lost 8 bases, the J end lost 10 bases, and 15 bases lay between the germline ends. CDR3 size: 12 residues. Here the CDR3 DNA reads TGTGCCAGCGGGCGGGCCCGGGGAGAGCAGTTCTTC. Translation gives CASGRARGEQFF. Full variable domain (missing parts from reference TRBV7-9 and TRBJ2-1): DTGVSQNPRHKITKRGQNVTFRCDPISEHNRLYWYRQTLGQGPEFLTYFQNEAQLEKSRLLSDRFSAERPKGSFSTLEIQRTEQGDSAMYLCASGRARGEQFFGPGTRLTVL.